The 26 T cell receptor beta chains in this list originate from one sample, sequenced in a study of T cell responses to AZD1222 COVID-19 vaccine. Clones were sequenced by immunoSEQ multiplex PCR, and TCRdb holds only the in-frame ones, with some missing. The sample lists 75,000 to 100,000 clones; roughly nine tenths were seen once. The specimen was peripheral blood, collected on day 0 of AZD1222 vaccination. Receptor source: an adult in good health.

The gene calls are TRBV28 and TRBJ2-7; D unclear. Between the trimmed V and J ends, which lost 2 bases and 0 bases, there was a span of 5 bases. The CDR3 covers 13 residues. The V gene's germline CDR1 is MDHEN and CDR2 SYDVKM. The CDR3 bases are TGTGCCAGCAGTTTAAGTGTCTCCTACGAGCAGTACTTC. The encoded protein is CASSLSVSYEQYF.

This chain uses TRBV10-3 with TRBJ2-1, with D possibly matching TRBD1 (5 bases). Per the germline V gene, CDR1 is ENHRY and CDR2 is SYGVKD. Trimming took 11 bases from V and 4 from J, leaving 15 bases between them. The CDR3 is 13 amino acids. The CDR3, as DNA: TGTGCCTGTGTGACAGACCCATACAATGAGCAGTTCTTC. Translated: CACVTDPYNEQFF.

The J gene is TRBJ2-5, the V gene TRBV7-3; tentative D call: TRBD1 (6 bases). There are 14 residues in the CDR3. V dropped 1 base and J dropped 3 bases, with 9 bases sitting between them. Germline CDR1 SGHTA, CDR2 FQGTGA. The CDR3 nucleotides are TGTGCCAGCAGCTTAAACAGGGACGAAGAGACCCAGTACTTC. It yields the protein CASSLNRDEETQYF.

The genes are TRBV24-1 and TRBJ1-4; no clear D gene. Germline values: CDR1 KGHDR, CDR2 SFDVKD. V gave up 3 bases and J gave up 8 bases, with 3 bases separating them. The CDR3 contains 11 residues. The CDR3 protein is CATSDREKLFF. The CDR3 coding sequence is TGTGCCACCAGTGATCGAGAAAAACTGTTTTTT.

J is TRBJ2-5 and V is TRBV19; 7 bases align to TRBD1. V shed 5 bases, J shed 1 base, and the junction held 4 bases outside the gene matches. The germline V gene has CDR1 LNHDA and CDR2 SQIVND (reference sequence). The length of the CDR3 is 14 residues. The chain's CDR3 is CASSSGQVQETQYF. CDR3 sequence (DNA): TGTGCCAGTAGTTCTGGACAGGTCCAAGAGACCCAGTACTTC.

Written as DNA, the CDR3 is TGTGCCAGCAGCTCCCCCGCAGGGGGCTACAACACTGAAGCTTTCTTT. Protein product: CASSSPAGGYNTEAFF. The chain joins TRBV5-4 to TRBJ1-1; 8 nucleotides agree with TRBD1. The CDR3 totals 16 residues. After removal of 3 bases from V and 2 bases from J, the junction contained 9 bases not matched to a gene. Germline V lookup: CDR1 SGHNT, CDR2 YYREEE (reference sequence).

The chain is built from TRBV27 and TRBJ1-4; 7 nucleotides line up with TRBD1. After removal of 6 bases from V and 8 bases from J, the junction contained 9 bases not matched to a gene. Germline CDR1 is MNHEY and CDR2 is SMNVEV (reference sequence). The CDR3 loop spans 14 amino acids. This CDR3 reads CASSRDSVQEKLFF. CDR3 DNA: TGTGCCAGCAGCCGGGACAGTGTCCAGGAAAAACTGTTTTTT.

J is TRBJ2-3 and V is TRBV5-1, with D maybe TRBD2 (7 bases). Germline CDR1 and CDR2: SGHRS and YFSETQ. The V end lost 0 bases, the J end lost 2 bases, and 13 bases lay between the germline ends. The CDR3 is 16 residues long. The CDR3: CASSLGGLAVTDTQYF. CDR3 DNA sequence: TGCGCCAGCAGCTTGGGGGGGCTAGCGGTCACAGATACGCAGTATTTT.

Only one count was recorded for this clone. The CDR3 sequence: CASSDLTSGPLPYEQYF. In DNA form, the CDR3 reads TGTGCCAGCAGTGACCTCACTAGCGGACCTCTTCCTTACGAGCAGTACTTC. The V call is TRBV2, the J call TRBJ2-7, with 8 nucleotides matching TRBD2. Germline trimming cut 3 bases from V and 4 bases from J; bases unmatched to any gene: 14. Per germline, CDR1 SNHLY and CDR2 FYNNEI. The CDR3 length is 17 residues.

In its sample, this clone was seen a few times. This chain connects TRBV27 to TRBJ2-7; D not certain. Trimming left V 4 bases short and J 0 bases short, with 7 bases between. CDR3 length: 13 amino acids. Per germline, CDR1 MNHEY and CDR2 SMNVEV (reference sequence). The CDR3 DNA is TGTGCCAGCAGTTCCCGATTCTCCTACGAGCAGTACTTC. Its protein product is CASSSRFSYEQYF.

This clone was recorded once. Other DNA sequences within the sample encode an identical CDR3. The chain links TRBV6-2 or TRBV6-3 to TRBJ2-2; D might be TRBD1 (5 bases). Trimming stripped 9 bases from V and 5 bases from J, with 22 bases between. Germline-derived CDR1 and CDR2 are MNHEY and SVGEGT. The CDR3 covers 16 residues. The CDR3 here is CASSRLTVTGTGELFF. The CDR3, as DNA: TGTGCCAGTAGTCGATTGACAGTCACTGGGACCGGGGAGCTGTTTTTT.

The CDR3 spells CASSLTAGADGYTF. The CDR3 DNA reads as TGTGCCAGCAGCTTAACTGCAGGGGCAGATGGCTACACCTTC. This chain connects TRBV13 to TRBJ1-2; tentative D call: TRBD1 (6 bases). The CDR3 totals 14 residues. Between the trimmed V and J ends, which lost 2 bases and 6 bases, there was a span of 13 bases. Germline CDR1 is PRHDT and CDR2 is FYEKMQ (reference sequence).

V is TRBV7-9 and J is TRBJ2-1, with 13 positions matching TRBD2. The CDR3 contains 16 residues. Trimming at V came to 7 bases and at J to 0 bases, leaving 3 bases not matched to a gene. Germline-derived CDR1 and CDR2 are SEHNR and FQNEAQ (reference sequence). The CDR3 sequence: CASTRTSGSSYNEQFF. The CDR3 coding sequence is TGTGCCAGCACCCGGACTAGCGGGAGCTCCTACAATGAGCAGTTCTTC.

The V gene is TRBV27, the J gene TRBJ2-2, with no clear D. The CDR3 loop spans 13 amino acids. Trimming stripped 3 bases from V and 1 base from J, with 3 bases between. Germline CDR1 and CDR2: MNHEY and SMNVEV (reference sequence). The CDR3 DNA reads as TGTGCCAGCAGTTTCGAGAACACCGGGGAGCTGTTTTTT. It specifies CASSFENTGELFF.

Note on this clone: An end of the junction does not agree with germline; a read error may underlie this. This sequence joins TRBV6-5 and TRBJ1-5; tentatively, D is TRBD1 (6 bases). The CDR3 has 16 residues. Germline CDR1 is MNHEY and CDR2 is SVGAGI. The CDR3 nucleotides are TGTGCCGGCAGTTACTCGATCGGGGGCCGGGACCAGCCCCAGCATTTT. Residues: CAGSYSIGGRDQPQHF.

In DNA form, the CDR3 reads TGCGCCAGCAGCCAAGATAGTAAGGGTAGCCACTCTGGGGCCAACGTCCTGACTTTC. Translation gives CASSQDSKGSHSGANVLTF. The genes are TRBV4-3 and TRBJ2-6; no firm D call. Germline V gene lookup returns CDR1 LGHNA and CDR2 YSLEER. Trimming took off 0 bases at V and 0 bases at J, with 15 bases between the two ends. The CDR3 is 19 amino acids.

Only a few counts were recorded for this clone. This chain links TRBV7-8 with TRBJ2-7; the D is unclear. V was trimmed by 4 bases and J by 2 bases, leaving 9 bases between them. Germline lookup yields CDR1 SGHVS and CDR2 FQNEAQ. This CDR3 is 13 amino acids long. The CDR3 protein is CASSSAPPYEQYF. The CDR3 region has the DNA TGTGCCAGCAGCTCGGCCCCCCCCTACGAGCAGTACTTC.

J is TRBJ1-2 and V is TRBV27; TRBD1 is a possible D gene (5 bases). V lost 3 bases and J 3 bases, leaving 11 bases between the germline ends. Per the germline V gene, CDR1 is MNHEY and CDR2 is SMNVEV (reference sequence). The CDR3 covers 14 residues. CDR3 protein: CASSFGTTDYGYTF. In nucleotides, the CDR3 is TGTGCCAGCAGTTTTGGGACCACCGACTATGGCTACACCTTC.

The CDR3 coding sequence is TGTGCCAGCAGCCCTTGGACAGGGGACGAGCAGTACTTC. Its translation is CASSPWTGDEQYF. The rearrangement uses TRBV7-9 and TRBJ2-7; 9 bases agree with TRBD1. V lost 5 bases, J lost 5 bases, and 4 bases stayed unmatched. Germline V gene lookup returns CDR1 SEHNR and CDR2 FQNEAQ (reference sequence). This CDR3 is 13 amino acids long.

The rearrangement joins TRBV15 to TRBJ1-6, with a tentative D call TRBD1 (5 bases). The CDR3 contains 15 residues. Per the germline V gene, CDR1 is LNHNV and CDR2 is YYDKDF (reference sequence). Trimming cost V 0 bases and J 9 bases, with 12 bases left between them. CDR3 bases: TGTGCCACCAGCAGAGAACGGGGCCAAACTTCACCCCTCCACTTT. Translating it yields CATSRERGQTSPLHF.

The CDR3 bases are TGTGCCACCAGGGGGACAGGGGGGGACACTGAAGCTTTCTTT. As protein: CATRGTGGDTEAFF. This chain joins TRBV15 and TRBJ1-1, with 11 bases matching TRBD1. Trimming removed 6 bases from V and 3 bases from J; junction bases left unmatched: 3. Germline V gives CDR1 LNHNV, CDR2 YYDKDF (reference sequence). The CDR3 consists of 14 residues. Full variable domain (missing parts from reference TRBV15 and TRBJ1-1): DAMVIQNPRYQVTQFGKPVTLSCSQTLNHNVMYWYQQKSSQAPKLLFHYYDKDFNNEADTPDNFQSRRPNTSFCFLDIRSPGLGDTAMYLCATRGTGGDTEAFFGQGTRLTVV.

CDR3 sequence: CASSQDIDRQETQYF. CDR3 in DNA: TGTGCCAGCAGCCAAGATATAGACAGACAAGAGACCCAGTACTTC. The rearrangement uses TRBV14 and TRBJ2-5, with a weak D call TRBD1 (5 bases). Trimming pared 0 bases from V and 2 bases from J, leaving 10 bases between. CDR3 size: 15 residues. Germline V CDR1 and CDR2: SGHDN, FVKESK.

The J gene is TRBJ2-5, the V gene TRBV28; TRBD1 is a possible D gene (6 bases). V was pared by 4 bases and J by 3 bases, with 12 bases between. The CDR3 covers 14 residues. Germline V gene lookup returns CDR1 MDHEN and CDR2 SYDVKM. CDR3: CASSSAQGEETQYF. In nucleotides, the CDR3 is TGTGCCAGCAGTTCGGCACAGGGCGAAGAGACCCAGTACTTC.

The chain carries TRBV27 and TRBJ1-5; possible D gene TRBD1, 5 bases. The CDR3 contains 14 residues. Per the germline V gene, CDR1 is MNHEY and CDR2 is SMNVEV (reference sequence). Trimming removed 4 bases at V and 5 bases at J, with 12 bases between. The CDR3 spells CASSWGRGDQPQHF. The CDR3 nucleotides are TGTGCCAGCAGTTGGGGACGTGGCGATCAGCCCCAGCATTTT.

This chain uses TRBV19 with TRBJ1-1, with D perhaps matching TRBD1 (6 bases). Germline CDR1 reads LNHDA; CDR2 reads SQIVND (reference sequence). V dropped 4 bases and J dropped 6 bases, with 24 bases sitting between them. The CDR3 is 17 residues long. CDR3 DNA: TGTGCCAGTAGTAGGGAAGGCAGCAGAGGGGGTCAGGCTGAAGCTTTCTTT. Residues: CASSREGSRGGQAEAFF.

The V and J genes are TRBV28 and TRBJ1-5; D gene ambiguous. V was shortened by 6 bases and J by 3 bases, with 3 bases between the two germline ends. CDR1 is MDHEN, CDR2 SYDVKM, per germline. The CDR3 totals 11 residues. The DNA of the CDR3 is TGTGCCAGCAGCACCAATCAGCCCCAGCATTTT. This gives the protein CASSTNQPQHF.